A single sample is the source of the 15 T cell receptor beta chains below, sequenced in a study of graft-versus-host responses after intestinal transplantation. Assay used: immunoSEQ multiplex PCR; TCRdb lists only in-frame clones, some missing. This sample carries approximately 99,000 clones, 91% of them seen once, and the ten largest clones take 0.18%. For these receptors, no antigen is known. Specimen: unstimulated CD4+ T cells sorted from spleen or lymph node cells, collected before transplant. These receptors originate from a human donor who was the organ donor for an intestinal transplant.

CDR3 region: CASRDRGTTRGEQYF. As DNA, the CDR3 is TGTGCCAGCAGAGACCGCGGGACCACTAGGGGCGAGCAGTACTTC. The genes are TRBV6-1 and TRBJ2-7, with a weak D call TRBD2 (6 bases). The CDR3 loop spans 15 amino acids. Germline values: CDR1 MNHNS, CDR2 SASEGT. Between the trimmed V and J ends, which lost 6 bases and 6 bases, there was a span of 21 bases.

V and J are TRBV5-1 and TRBJ2-2; the D gene is possibly TRBD2 (7 bases). This CDR3 has 15 amino acids. CDR1 is SGHRS and CDR2 is YFSETQ in the germline V gene. V gave up 2 bases and J gave up 3 bases, with 11 bases separating them. CDR3 DNA: TGCGCCAGCAGCTTAGGGGGGGCAGACACCGGGGAGCTGTTTTTT. Translation: CASSLGGADTGELFF.

This sequence joins TRBV5-1 and TRBJ1-6; no definite D call. V lost 5 bases and J 7 bases, leaving 10 bases between the germline ends. CDR3 size: 13 residues. Germline CDR1 is SGHRS and CDR2 is YFSETQ. The DNA of the CDR3 is TGCGCCAGCAGAGAGTCGGGGAATTCACCCCTCCACTTT. Its protein is CASRESGNSPLHF.

This clone was counted once. The chain recombines TRBV4-3 with TRBJ1-4, with TRBD1 as a possible D gene (6 bases). The CDR3 runs 17 residues. Trimming cost V 4 bases and J 5 bases, with 20 bases left between them. CDR1 and CDR2 (germline): LGHNA, YSLEER. DNA for the CDR3: TGCGCCAGCAGCCCTCGAAGGTGGGACACAGTGAATGAAAAACTGTTTTTT. It yields the protein CASSPRRWDTVNEKLFF.

The V gene is TRBV4-1, the J gene TRBJ2-6, with D possibly being TRBD2 (6 bases). Trimming shortened V by 0 bases and J by 2 bases, and 11 bases separated the two germline ends. Germline V lookup: CDR1 MGHRA, CDR2 YSYEKL. The CDR3 extends over 17 amino acids. CDR3 in amino acids: CASSQDQGGTGANVLTF. The CDR3 DNA reads TGCGCCAGCAGCCAAGATCAAGGAGGGACTGGGGCCAACGTCCTGACTTTC.

This clone appeared a single time. V and J are TRBV6-5 and TRBJ1-6; tentative D call: TRBD1 (5 bases). V was trimmed by 5 bases and J by 12 bases, leaving 8 bases between them. The CDR3 is 11 residues long. The germline gives CDR1 MNHEY, CDR2 SVGAGI. Here the CDR3 reads CASSRRGPLHF. CDR3 sequence (DNA): TGTGCCAGCAGTCGTAGGGGACCCCTCCACTTT.

The count of this clone is one. CDR3 sequence (DNA): TGTGCCAGTCATCGCCGGGGGGCGGCTAACTATGGCTACACCTTC. Translated: CASHRRGAANYGYTF. The chain is built from TRBV19 and TRBJ1-2, with D possibly TRBD1 on 6 matching bases. The CDR3 is made up of 15 amino acids. The ends were cut back, 8 bases at V and 0 bases at J, with 16 bases in the middle. Germline-derived CDR1 and CDR2 are LNHDA and SQIVND (reference sequence).

A remark on this clone: Other nucleotide sequences from this sample produce the same CDR3. V is TRBV10-3 and J is TRBJ2-1, with a possible D match to TRBD2 (6 bases). The CDR3 runs 13 residues. Trimming stripped 8 bases from V and 1 base from J, with 9 bases between. Germline-derived CDR1 and CDR2 are ENHRY and SYGVKD. The CDR3 DNA is TGTGCCATCTCGGCGGGGTCCTACAATGAGCAGTTCTTC. This encodes CAISAGSYNEQFF.

The chain has TRBV19 and TRBJ2-7; 10 bases are shared with TRBD2. Germline V gives CDR1 LNHDA, CDR2 SQIVND (reference sequence). J lost 2 bases, V lost 5 bases, and 6 bases had no gene match. The CDR3 has 15 amino acids. DNA for the CDR3: TGTGCCAGTAGTGGGGCTAGCGGGGGCCCCTACGAGCAGTACTTC. Its protein is CASSGASGGPYEQYF.

CDR3 protein: CARNGLRSPNSPLHF. The CDR3 nucleotides read TGTGCTAGAAACGGGTTAAGGTCTCCAAATTCACCCCTCCACTTT. V usage is TRBV12-5 and J usage is TRBJ1-6; D remains ambiguous. Looked up from germline, CDR1 is LGHNT and CDR2 is FRNRAP. Trimming stripped 9 bases from V and 7 bases from J, with 19 bases between. The CDR3 runs to 15 residues. The whole variable domain, filled in from reference TRBV12-5 and TRBJ1-6, reads DARVTQTPRHKVTEMGQEVTMRCQPILGHNTVFWYRQTMMQGLELLAYFRNRAPLDDSGMPKDRFSAEMPDATLATLKIQPSEPRDSAVYFCARNGLRSPNSPLHFGNGTRLTVT.

In this sample, this clone turned up once. The rearrangement links TRBV7-9 to TRBJ1-4; 11 nucleotides align to TRBD1. V lost 3 bases to trimming and J lost 10 bases; unmatched junction nucleotides: 1. Germline V CDR1 and CDR2: SEHNR, FQNEAQ (reference sequence). The CDR3 is 13 amino acids. The CDR3 sequence: CASSLDRGRKLFF. The CDR3, as DNA: TGTGCCAGCAGCTTGGACAGGGGGCGAAAACTGTTTTTT.

The CDR3 DNA is TGTGCCAGTCCGGGACAATCGAACACTGAAGCTTTCTTT. Amino acid sequence: CASPGQSNTEAFF. The rearrangement uses TRBV6-5 and TRBJ1-1; weak D call: TRBD1 (6 bases). V was trimmed by 9 bases and J by 1 base, leaving 12 bases between them. Germline assignment: CDR1 MNHEY and CDR2 SVGAGI. This CDR3 has 13 residues.

The rearrangement joins TRBV4-2 to TRBJ2-3; 10 nucleotides agree with TRBD2. The CDR3 is 23 amino acids. V gave up 1 base and J gave up 2 bases; unmatched junction bases: 24. Germline V CDR1 and CDR2: LGHNA, YNFKEQ. The CDR3 nucleotides read TGTGCCAGCAGCCAAGTAGTAGGCGGGGGTAGGCTAGCGGGGGAGACCTCCACAGATACGCAGTATTTT. Translation gives CASSQVVGGGRLAGETSTDTQYF.

This clone was recorded once. The gene calls are TRBV6-1 and TRBJ2-1, with 10 bases fitting TRBD2. The CDR3 runs to 15 residues. Germline-derived CDR1 and CDR2 are MNHNS and SASEGT. V dropped 5 bases and J dropped 2; count of bases not matched to a gene: 3. The CDR3 DNA reads TGTGCCAGCAGTCAGAGCGGGGGGGCCTACAATGAGCAGTTCTTC. Translated, it gives CASSQSGGAYNEQFF.

Turning to this clone: One junction end disagrees with the germline gene, perhaps due to a read error. The sample contains more than one DNA sequence encoding this CDR3. The chain uses TRBV19 and TRBJ1-5; D gene unclear. This CDR3 spans 15 amino acids. Per the germline V gene, CDR1 is LNHDA and CDR2 is SQIVND (reference sequence). The CDR3 DNA reads TGTGCCAGCAGTATAGGGAGTGGGAGCAATCAGCCCCAGCATTTT. It encodes CASSIGSGSNQPQHF. The entire variable domain, with the rest obtained from reference TRBV19 and TRBJ1-5, is as follows: DGGITQSPKYLFRKEGQNVTLSCEQNLNHDAMYWYRQDPGQGLRLIYYSQIVNDFQKGDIAEGYSVSREKKESFPLTVTSAQKNPTAFYLCASSIGSGSNQPQHFGDGTRLSIL.